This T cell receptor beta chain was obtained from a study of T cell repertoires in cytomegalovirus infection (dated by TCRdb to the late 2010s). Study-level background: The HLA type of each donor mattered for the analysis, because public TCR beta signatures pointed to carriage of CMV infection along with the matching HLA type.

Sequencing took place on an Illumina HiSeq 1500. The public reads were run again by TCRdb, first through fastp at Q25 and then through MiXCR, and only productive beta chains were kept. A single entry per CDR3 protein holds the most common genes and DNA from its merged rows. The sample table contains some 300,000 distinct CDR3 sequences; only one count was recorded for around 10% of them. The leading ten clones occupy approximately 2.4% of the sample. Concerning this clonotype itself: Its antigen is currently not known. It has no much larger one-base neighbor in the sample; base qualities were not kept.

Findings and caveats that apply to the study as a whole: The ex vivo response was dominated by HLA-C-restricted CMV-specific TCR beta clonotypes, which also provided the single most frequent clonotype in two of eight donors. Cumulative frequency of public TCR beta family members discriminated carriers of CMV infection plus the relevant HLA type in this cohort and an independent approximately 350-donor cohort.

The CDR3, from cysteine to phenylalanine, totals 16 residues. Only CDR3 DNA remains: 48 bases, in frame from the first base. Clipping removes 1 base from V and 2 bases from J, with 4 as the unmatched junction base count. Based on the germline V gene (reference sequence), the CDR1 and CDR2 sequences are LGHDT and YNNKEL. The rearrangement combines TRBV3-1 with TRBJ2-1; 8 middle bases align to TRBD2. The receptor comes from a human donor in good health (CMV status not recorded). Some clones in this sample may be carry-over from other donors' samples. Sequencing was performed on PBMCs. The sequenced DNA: TGTGCCAGCAGCCAAGGAACAGCGGGGGCCTACAATGAGCAGTTCTTC. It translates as CASSQGTAGAYNEQFF.